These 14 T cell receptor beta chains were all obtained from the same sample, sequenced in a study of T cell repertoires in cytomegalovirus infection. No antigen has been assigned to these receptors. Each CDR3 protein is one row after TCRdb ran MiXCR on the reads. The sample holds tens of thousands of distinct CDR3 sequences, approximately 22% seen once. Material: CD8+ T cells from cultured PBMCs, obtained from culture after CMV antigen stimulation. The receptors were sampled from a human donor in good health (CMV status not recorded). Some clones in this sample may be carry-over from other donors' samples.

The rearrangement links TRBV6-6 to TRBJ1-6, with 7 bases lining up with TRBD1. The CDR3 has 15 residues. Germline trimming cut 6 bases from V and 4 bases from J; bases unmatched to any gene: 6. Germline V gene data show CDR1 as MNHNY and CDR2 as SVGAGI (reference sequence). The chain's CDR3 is CASRNQGGYNSPLHF. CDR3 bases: TGTGCCAGCAGAAATCAGGGGGGGTATAATTCACCCCTCCACTTT.

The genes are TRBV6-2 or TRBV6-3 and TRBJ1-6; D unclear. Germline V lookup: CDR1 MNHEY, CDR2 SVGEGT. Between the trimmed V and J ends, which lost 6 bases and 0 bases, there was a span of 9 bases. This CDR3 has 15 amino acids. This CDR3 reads CASRTDSSYNSPLHF. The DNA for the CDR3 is TGTGCCAGCAGGACGGATAGCTCCTATAATTCACCCCTCCACTTT.

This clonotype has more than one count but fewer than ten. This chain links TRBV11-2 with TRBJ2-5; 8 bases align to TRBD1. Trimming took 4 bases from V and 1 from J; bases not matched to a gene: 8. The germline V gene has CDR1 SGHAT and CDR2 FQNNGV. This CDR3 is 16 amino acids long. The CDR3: CASSSRDRRFQETQYF. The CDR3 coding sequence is TGTGCCAGCAGCTCACGGGACAGGAGGTTCCAAGAGACCCAGTACTTC. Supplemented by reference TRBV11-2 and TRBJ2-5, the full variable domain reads EAGVAQSPRYKIIEKRQSVAFWCNPISGHATLYWYQQILGQGPKLLIQFQNNGVVDDSQLPKDRFSAERLKGVDSTLKIQPAKLEDSAVYLCASSSRDRRFQETQYFGPGTRLLVL.

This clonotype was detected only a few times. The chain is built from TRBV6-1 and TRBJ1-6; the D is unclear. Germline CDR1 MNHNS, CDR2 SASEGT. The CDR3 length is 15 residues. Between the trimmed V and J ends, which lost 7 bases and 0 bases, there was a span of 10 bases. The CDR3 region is CASTPGSSYNSPLHF. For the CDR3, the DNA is TGTGCCAGCACCCCGGGAAGCTCCTATAATTCACCCCTCCACTTT.

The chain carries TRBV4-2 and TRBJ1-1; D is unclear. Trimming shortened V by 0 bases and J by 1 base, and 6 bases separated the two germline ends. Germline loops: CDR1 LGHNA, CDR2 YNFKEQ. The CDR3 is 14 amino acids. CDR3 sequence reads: CASSQDRENTEAFF. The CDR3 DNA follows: TGTGCCAGCAGCCAAGATCGGGAGAACACTGAAGCTTTCTTT.

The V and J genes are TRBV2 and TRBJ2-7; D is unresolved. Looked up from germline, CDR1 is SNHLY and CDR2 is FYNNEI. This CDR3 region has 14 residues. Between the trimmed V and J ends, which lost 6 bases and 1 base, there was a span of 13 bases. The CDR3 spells CASRTPDGSYEQYF. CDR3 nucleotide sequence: TGTGCCAGCAGGACCCCAGACGGATCCTACGAGCAGTACTTC.

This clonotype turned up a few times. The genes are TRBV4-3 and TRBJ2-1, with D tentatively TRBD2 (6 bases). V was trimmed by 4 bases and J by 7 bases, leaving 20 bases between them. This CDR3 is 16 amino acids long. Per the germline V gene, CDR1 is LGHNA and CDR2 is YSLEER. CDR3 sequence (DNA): TGCGCCAGCAGCCGAACTCGGGGGTCGCGCCTTAATGAGCAGTTCTTC. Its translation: CASSRTRGSRLNEQFF.

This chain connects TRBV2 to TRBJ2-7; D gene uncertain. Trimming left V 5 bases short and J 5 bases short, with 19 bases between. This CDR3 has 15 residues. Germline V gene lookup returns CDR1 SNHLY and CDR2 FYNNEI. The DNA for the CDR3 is TGTGCCAGCAGTAGTCCGGCCAAACTCCCGAACGAGCAGTACTTC. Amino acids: CASSSPAKLPNEQYF.

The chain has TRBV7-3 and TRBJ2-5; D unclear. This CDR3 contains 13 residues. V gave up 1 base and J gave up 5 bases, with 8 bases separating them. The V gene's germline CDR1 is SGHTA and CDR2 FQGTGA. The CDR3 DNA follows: TGTGCCAGCAGCTTAAACGCGATGGAGACCCAGTACTTC. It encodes CASSLNAMETQYF.

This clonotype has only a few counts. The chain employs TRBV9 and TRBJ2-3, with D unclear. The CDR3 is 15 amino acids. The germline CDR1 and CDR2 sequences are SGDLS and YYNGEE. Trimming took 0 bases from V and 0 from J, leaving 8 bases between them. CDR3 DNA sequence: TGTGCCAGCAGCGTAGAGGGTTCTAGCACAGATACGCAGTATTTT. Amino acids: CASSVEGSSTDTQYF.

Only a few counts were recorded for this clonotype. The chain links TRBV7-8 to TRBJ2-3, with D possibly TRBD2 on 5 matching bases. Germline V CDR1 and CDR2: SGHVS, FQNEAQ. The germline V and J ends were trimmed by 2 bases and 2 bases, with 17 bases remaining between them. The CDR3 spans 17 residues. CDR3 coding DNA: TGTGCCAGCAGCTTAAGGGAGTCGAGGTTTCCCACAGATACGCAGTATTTT. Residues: CASSLRESRFPTDTQYF.

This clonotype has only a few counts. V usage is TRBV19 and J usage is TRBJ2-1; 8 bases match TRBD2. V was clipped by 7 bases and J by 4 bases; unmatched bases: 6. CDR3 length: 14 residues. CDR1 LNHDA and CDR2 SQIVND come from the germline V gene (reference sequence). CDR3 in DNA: TGTGCCAGTACCATCACTAGCGGTTACAATGAGCAGTTCTTC. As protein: CASTITSGYNEQFF.

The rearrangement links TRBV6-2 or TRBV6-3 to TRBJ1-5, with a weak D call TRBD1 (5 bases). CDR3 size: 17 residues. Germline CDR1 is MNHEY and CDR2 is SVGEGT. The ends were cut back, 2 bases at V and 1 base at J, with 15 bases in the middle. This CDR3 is CASSYLRGNGSNQPQHF. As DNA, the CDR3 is TGTGCCAGCAGTTACCTACGGGGGAACGGAAGCAATCAGCCCCAGCATTTT.

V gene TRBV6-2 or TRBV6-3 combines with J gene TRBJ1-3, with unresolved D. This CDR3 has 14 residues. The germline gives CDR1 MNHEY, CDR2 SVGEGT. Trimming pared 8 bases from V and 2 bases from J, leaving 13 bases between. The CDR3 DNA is TGTGCCAGCGATGGGAAATCGACTGGAAACACCATATATTTT. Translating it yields CASDGKSTGNTIYF.